This is a list of T cell receptor beta chains from one sample in a study of preoperative IRX-2 immunotherapy in early breast cancer. Libraries were prepared by immunoSEQ multiplex PCR; TCRdb keeps only in-frame clonotypes and omits some of them. The table records some 21,000 clones, around four fifths of them present only once. Sample: lymph node tissue, taken after IRX-2 immunotherapy. Receptors were obtained from a human donor with breast cancer. The CDR3 runs from the conserved cysteine through the conserved F or W. The order of the fields is clone size, J gene, V gene, D gene, CDR3 protein, CDR3 DNA. D genes are given only for firm matches. The size of a clone is reported for some rows only, either as once, few or many, or as a class for expanded clones.

>.|TRBJ1-2|TRBV1|.
CASSHAQGVDGYTF
TGCGCCAGCAGCCACGCCCAGGGAGTCGATGGCTACACCTTC
>few|TRBJ2-3|TRBV19|.
CASSATDTQYF
TGTGCCAGTAGCGCCACAGATACGCAGTATTTT
>.|TRBJ2-7|TRBV19|TRBD1
CASSIGQAYEQYF
TGTGCCAGTAGTATCGGACAGGCCTACGAGCAGTACTTC
>.|TRBJ1-1|TRBV10-2|.
CASSVLSNTEAFF
TGCGCCAGCAGTGTCCTATCGAACACTGAAGCTTTCTTT
>.|TRBJ2-1|TRBV18|.
CASSFSLNEQFF
TGTGCCAGCTCGTTCAGCCTGAATGAGCAGTTCTTC
>.|TRBJ2-7|TRBV6-8|TRBD2
CASSPGTSGRGYEQYF
TGTGCCAGCAGTCCCGGGACTAGCGGGAGAGGCTACGAGCAGTACTTC
>.|TRBJ2-3|TRBV11-3|.
CASSSSSGTDTQYF
TGTGCCAGCAGCTCATCAAGCGGGACAGATACGCAGTATTTT
>.|TRBJ2-1|TRBV2|.
CASRDSAGVNEQFF
TGTGCCAGCAGGGACTCTGCAGGGGTGAATGAGCAGTTCTTC
>few|TRBJ2-1|TRBV9|TRBD2
CASRRDYPSSYNEQFF
TGTGCCAGCAGACGGGACTATCCATCCTCCTACAATGAGCAGTTCTTC
>.|TRBJ1-1|TRBV18|.
CASSPLGQMNTEAFF
TGTGCCAGCTCACCGCTTGGACAGATGAACACTGAAGCTTTCTTT
>.|TRBJ1-1|TRBV6-8|.
CASSRRVGNTEAFF
TGTGCCAGCAGCCGAAGGGTGGGGAACACTGAAGCTTTCTTT
>.|TRBJ2-2|TRBV7-2|.
CASSLGQAGELFF
TGTGCCAGCAGCTTAGGTCAGGCCGGGGAGCTGTTTTTT
>.|TRBJ2-1|TRBV10-3|TRBD2
CAISDTSGSNEQFF
TGTGCCATCAGTGATACTAGCGGGAGCAATGAGCAGTTCTTC
>.|TRBJ2-5|TRBV29-1|.
CSVEYEAGKRETQYF
TGCAGCGTTGAATACGAGGCAGGAAAACGAGAGACCCAGTACTTC
>.|TRBJ1-2|TRBV18|TRBD1
CASSPLQGDYGYTF
TGTGCCAGCTCACCCCTACAGGGGGACTATGGCTACACCTTC
>.|TRBJ2-5|TRBV6-8|.
CASTSGTQETQYF
TGTGCCAGCACATCGGGGACCCAAGAGACCCAGTACTTC
>.|TRBJ2-1|TRBV14|TRBD1
CASSQPGQGIDEQFF
TGTGCCAGCAGTCAACCGGGACAGGGGATAGATGAGCAGTTCTTC
>.|TRBJ2-3|TRBV5-1|.
CASSSRRTGSTDTQYF
TGCGCCAGCAGCTCCCGACGGACGGGTTCCACAGATACGCAGTATTTT
>.|TRBJ2-1|TRBV11-3|.
CASSPLGLSSYNEQFF
TGTGCCAGCAGCCCCCTAGGACTTAGCTCCTACAATGAGCAGTTCTTC
>.|TRBJ2-3|TRBV1|.
CASSQDPQELAGDTTDTQYF
TGCGCCAGCAGCCAAGACCCCCAAGAACTAGCGGGGGACACCACAGATACGCAGTATTTT
>.|TRBJ2-3|TRBV19|.
CASSISTASTDTQYF
TGTGCCAGTAGTATAAGTACAGCCAGCACAGATACGCAGTATTTT
>.|TRBJ2-5|TRBV7-5|.
CASSSEVRVRETQYF
TGTGCCAGCAGCTCCGAAGTTCGGGTTCGGGAGACCCAGTACTTC
>.|TRBJ2-1|TRBV19|TRBD2
CASTDGLAGVVEQFF
TGTGCCAGTACTGACGGACTAGCGGGAGTTGTCGAGCAGTTCTTC
>.|TRBJ2-4|TRBV7-5|.
CASSLTTGTQNIQYF
TGTGCCAGCAGCTTAACTACGGGAACGCAAAACATTCAGTACTTC
>.|TRBJ2-7|TRBV7-8|TRBD1
CARSLGTGGFYEQYF
TGTGCCAGAAGCTTAGGGACAGGGGGTTTTTACGAGCAGTACTTC
>.|TRBJ1-2|TRBV28|TRBD1
CASSLDRDDYGYTF
TGTGCCAGCAGTTTGGACAGGGACGACTATGGCTACACCTTC
>.|TRBJ2-3|TRBV19|.
CASSFAGPDTQYF
TGTGCCAGTAGTTTCGCAGGGCCGGATACGCAGTATTTT
>.|TRBJ1-3|TRBV5-1|.
CASSLTPWGNTIYF
TGCGCCAGCAGCTTAACCCCATGGGGAAACACCATATATTTT
>.|TRBJ1-3|TRBV11-3|TRBD1
CASSSNRGGGNTIYF
TGTGCCAGCAGCTCAAACAGGGGAGGTGGAAACACCATATATTTT
>.|TRBJ2-1|TRBV6-8|.
CATSSQSSYNEQFF
TGTGCCACCTCTTCCCAGAGCTCCTACAATGAGCAGTTCTTC
>.|TRBJ2-1|TRBV7-5|.
CASSDGHGSYNEQFF
TGTGCCAGCAGCGATGGACACGGCTCCTACAATGAGCAGTTCTTC
>.|TRBJ2-7|TRBV11-3|TRBD2
CASSLDSGRLNEQYF
TGTGCCAGCAGCTTGGACAGCGGGAGACTAAACGAGCAGTACTTC
>.|TRBJ2-2|TRBV11-3|.
CASSAGGGTGELFF
TGTGCCAGCAGCGCAGGAGGAGGCACCGGGGAGCTGTTTTTT
>.|TRBJ1-5|TRBV6-8|TRBD1
CASRQGLNQPQHF
TGTGCCAGCAGACAGGGGCTCAATCAGCCCCAGCATTTT
>.|TRBJ2-1|TRBV27|TRBD2
CASSLRLAGGYNEQFF
TGTGCCAGCAGTCTAAGACTAGCGGGGGGGTACAATGAGCAGTTCTTC
>.|TRBJ2-7|TRBV6-8|.
CASSRQASYEQYF
TGTGCCAGCAGCCGACAGGCCTCCTACGAGCAGTACTTC
>.|TRBJ1-6|TRBV10-2|TRBD1
CASSESGGNSPLHF
TGCGCCAGCAGTGAATCAGGGGGTAATTCACCCCTCCACTTT
>.|TRBJ1-4|TRBV30|TRBD1
CACPHRGPEKLFF
TGTGCCTGCCCCCACAGGGGGCCTGAAAAACTGTTTTTT
>.|TRBJ2-3|TRBV18|.
CASSPPQLAGTDTQYF
TGTGCCAGCTCACCACCGCAACTAGCAGGAACAGATACGCAGTATTTT
>.|TRBJ2-7|TRBV30|TRBD1
CAWRAQGVYEQYF
TGTGCCTGGAGGGCGCAGGGGGTATACGAGCAGTACTTC
>.|TRBJ1-1|TRBV6-8|TRBD1
CASSYSDRAKAFF
TGTGCCAGCAGTTACTCCGACAGGGCCAAAGCTTTCTTT
>.|TRBJ1-3|TRBV28|.
CASTLGSSGNTIYF
TGTGCCAGCACTTTGGGTAGCTCTGGAAACACCATATATTTT
>.|TRBJ1-2|TRBV7-5|.
CASSLNRDNYGYTF
TGTGCCAGCAGCTTGAACAGGGATAACTATGGCTACACCTTC
>.|TRBJ2-1|TRBV29-1|TRBD1
CSVPRPGTGGLDEQFF
TGCAGCGTCCCACGCCCGGGGACAGGGGGCTTGGATGAGCAGTTCTTC
>.|TRBJ2-1|TRBV7-2|.
CASSTYTYNEQFF
TGTGCCAGCAGCACCTATACCTACAATGAGCAGTTCTTC
>.|TRBJ2-5|TRBV10-1|TRBD1
CASSGMGQAEETQYF
TGCGCCAGCAGTGGAATGGGACAGGCCGAGGAGACCCAGTACTTC
>.|TRBJ1-2|TRBV28|.
CASSSLVSGYTF
TGTGCCAGCAGTAGTCTGGTGTCTGGCTACACCTTC
>once|TRBJ1-1|TRBV30|.
CAWSQGGRYNTEAFF
TGTGCCTGGAGCCAAGGTGGGCGGTACAACACTGAAGCTTTCTTT
>once|TRBJ2-7|TRBV5-1|TRBD1
CASSLTGQGGYEQYF
TGCGCCAGCAGCTTGACGGGACAGGGAGGGTACGAGCAGTACTTC
>.|TRBJ2-7|TRBV12-2|.
CALDRGSGSAEQYF
TGTGCCCTTGATCGAGGGAGCGGGAGTGCCGAGCAGTACTTC
>.|TRBJ2-5|TRBV28|TRBD2
CASSTSGQETQYF
TGTGCCAGCAGCACTAGCGGCCAAGAGACCCAGTACTTC
>.|TRBJ1-1|TRBV25-1|.
CASSVGSLNTEAFF
TGTGCCAGCAGTGTGGGCAGTTTGAACACTGAAGCTTTCTTT
>once|TRBJ2-7|TRBV19|.
CASSSGAGEQYF
TGTGCCAGTAGTTCAGGGGCGGGCGAGCAGTACTTC
>.|TRBJ1-3|TRBV9|TRBD1
CASSYRGMAGNTIYF
TGTGCCAGCAGTTACAGGGGAATGGCTGGAAACACCATATATTTT